Below are 27 T cell receptor beta chains sequenced from a single sample in a study of breast tumors, draining lymph nodes, adjacent tissues. MiXCR, run by TCRdb on the multiplex PCR reads, gives a single entry per CDR3 protein. Among hundreds of thousands of distinct CDR3 sequences listed, 32% were seen once. The lymph nodes were axillary draining lymph nodes from breast cancer patients. Sequencing was performed on axillary lymph node tissue. The receptors derive from a female donor with breast cancer. Some clones in this sample may be carry-over from other donors' samples.

This clonotype was detected many times. The chain has TRBV4-1 and TRBJ2-3, with TRBD2 matching 7 bases. This CDR3 spans 16 amino acids. Germline values: CDR1 MGHRA, CDR2 YSYEKL. The trim removed 4 bases at V and 2 bases at J, leaving 9 bases unmatched. Here the CDR3 reads CASSLVGRGLTDTQYF. The CDR3 nucleotides are TGCGCCAGCAGCCTGGTGGGGAGGGGTCTCACAGATACGCAGTATTTT.

This clonotype was seen at least ten times. The CDR3 DNA follows: TGTGCCAGCAGCCCGAGGGCCGGGTCCTCGTATGACAATGAGCAGTTCTTC. It codes for CASSPRAGSSYDNEQFF. The genes are TRBV7-3 and TRBJ2-1; D is perhaps TRBD2 (5 bases). Germline V lookup: CDR1 SGHTA, CDR2 FQGTGA. This CDR3 is 17 amino acids long. V was trimmed by 5 bases and J by 5 bases, leaving 22 bases between them.

This clonotype has a handful of counts. This clone may be a read error of a much larger clone one base away. V and J are TRBV20-1 and TRBJ2-1, with D possibly TRBD1 on 5 matching bases. The CDR3 spans 15 residues. CDR1 is DFQATT and CDR2 is SNEGSKA in the germline V gene (reference sequence). V was trimmed by 3 bases and J by 6 bases, leaving 18 bases between them. Here the CDR3 DNA reads TGCAGTGCTAGGACGAGAAGGGGCCTCACCAATGAGCAGTTCTTC. It codes for CSARTRRGLTNEQFF.

Ten or more counts support this clonotype. The rearrangement uses TRBV28 and TRBJ2-5; D gene ambiguous. Germline V lookup: CDR1 MDHEN, CDR2 SYDVKM. This CDR3 has 14 amino acids. V was trimmed by 5 bases and J by 1 base, leaving 11 bases between them. CDR3 nucleotides: TGTGCCAGCAGTCCCCCCCTACGCCAAGAGACCCAGTACTTC. It encodes CASSPPLRQETQYF.

About this clonotype: Given a much more abundant clone one base away, this may be a read error. The chain uses TRBV5-5 and TRBJ2-1; possibly TRBD1 or TRBD2 for D (5 bases each). Germline V gene lookup returns CDR1 SGHKS and CDR2 YYEKEE (reference sequence). The CDR3 has 15 amino acids. V was cut by 4 bases and J by 0 bases, with 11 bases left in between. In DNA, the CDR3 is TGTGCCAGCAGCGGGACCCCTACCTCCTACAATGAGCAGTTCTTC. Its translation: CASSGTPTSYNEQFF.

This clonotype appeared many times. J is TRBJ2-1 and V is TRBV20-1, with 10 bases lining up with TRBD2. Germline V gives CDR1 DFQATT, CDR2 SNEGSKA (reference sequence). The J segment lost 9 bases and the V segment lost 1 base, leaving 6 bases of the junction unmatched. The CDR3 is 14 amino acids. CDR3 DNA sequence: TGCAGTGCTAGAGCCCTAGCGGGAGTTGGTGAGCAGTTCTTC. The encoded protein is CSARALAGVGEQFF.

This rearrangement joins TRBV30 to TRBJ1-1; D is undetermined. Trimming shortened V by 4 bases and J by 1 base, and 10 bases separated the two germline ends. The CDR3 runs 13 residues. Looked up from germline, CDR1 is GTSNPN and CDR2 is SVGIG (reference sequence). The CDR3 reads CAWNPVTNTEAFF. The CDR3 bases are TGTGCCTGGAATCCAGTGACGAACACTGAAGCTTTCTTT. Drawing the rest from reference TRBV30 and TRBJ1-1, the complete variable domain is SQTIHQWPATLVQPVGSPLSLECTVEGTSNPNLYWYRQAAGRGLQLLFYSVGIGQISSEVPQNLSASRPQDRQFILSSKKLLLSDSGFYLCAWNPVTNTEAFFGQGTRLTVV.

The genes are TRBV20-1 and TRBJ2-5; tentative D call: TRBD1 (7 bases). The V end lost 7 bases, the J end lost 0 bases, and 15 bases lay between the germline ends. The CDR3 runs 14 residues. Germline CDR1 reads DFQATT; CDR2 reads SNEGSKA (reference sequence). The CDR3 DNA follows: TGCAGTGTTCGGCGGGGACAGTACCAAGAGACCCAGTACTTC. This encodes CSVRRGQYQETQYF.

The gene calls are TRBV25-1 and TRBJ2-3, with D perhaps matching TRBD1 (6 bases). V gave up 4 bases and J gave up 4 bases, with 21 bases separating them. Looked up from germline, CDR1 is MGHDK and CDR2 is SYGVNS. CDR3 length: 17 residues. CDR3 DNA: TGTGCCAGCAGTGCTAGAGCCACGGGACAAGGATCAGATACGCAGTATTTT. Residues: CASSARATGQGSDTQYF.

Regarding this clonotype: This may arise from a read error, as a much more abundant clone is one base away. The chain has TRBV6-5 and TRBJ1-4; the D gene is possibly TRBD1 (5 bases). CDR1 MNHEY and CDR2 SVGAGI come from the germline V gene. The CDR3 covers 16 residues. Trimming left V 5 bases short and J 6 bases short, with 19 bases between. The CDR3 DNA is TGTGCCAGCAGTCACGGAGGGGATGGGATTGATGAAAAACTGTTTTTT. It encodes CASSHGGDGIDEKLFF.

This clonotype was counted at least ten times. The V call is TRBV24-1, the J call TRBJ2-7; 7 bases match TRBD2. CDR1 is KGHDR, CDR2 SFDVKD, per germline. The CDR3 has 13 amino acids. V was pared by 5 bases and J by 5 bases, with 5 bases of the junction left unmatched. CDR3 region: CATSGPGGHEQYF. The CDR3 DNA sequence: TGTGCCACCAGTGGACCGGGAGGCCACGAGCAGTACTTC.

This clonotype was seen many times. V usage is TRBV20-1 and J usage is TRBJ1-5; weak D call: TRBD1 (6 bases). The CDR3 has 15 residues. The germline gives CDR1 DFQATT, CDR2 SNEGSKA (reference sequence). V lost 1 base to trimming and J lost 7 bases, with 17 bases between them. This CDR3 reads CSARAAGEYSQPQHF. In DNA form, the CDR3 reads TGCAGTGCTAGAGCGGCAGGGGAATATTCCCAGCCCCAGCATTTT.

This clonotype was counted ten times or more. This chain links TRBV14 with TRBJ2-7, with 8 bases matching TRBD2. J gave up 2 bases and V 1 base, and 4 bases lay outside the gene matches. This CDR3 region has 15 residues. Germline V CDR1 and CDR2: SGHDN, FVKESK. CDR3 in amino acids: CASSQGTSGPYEQYF. As DNA, the CDR3 is TGTGCCAGCAGCCAAGGAACTAGCGGACCCTACGAGCAGTACTTC.

A note on this clonotype: It is likely a read error, because the conserved phenylalanine at the end of the CDR3 is missing. The CDR3 DNA is TGTGCCAGCAGTTCCCTATCCCGACTAGCGTCCGACGGGGAGCTGTTTCTT. Translating it yields CASSSLSRLASDGELFL. The genes are TRBV28 and TRBJ2-2, with 8 positions matching TRBD2. Germline lookup yields CDR1 MDHEN and CDR2 SYDVKM. V trimming: 4 bases; J trimming: 7 bases; junction bases outside the gene matches: 14. The CDR3 runs to 17 residues.

This chain connects TRBV20-1 to TRBJ2-1; D is ambiguous. The V end was cut by 2 bases, the J end by 10 bases, with 18 bases between. CDR3 length: 14 residues. Germline CDR1 and CDR2: DFQATT and SNEGSKA (reference sequence). The CDR3 region is CSARLGGNTGEQFF. The CDR3 region has the DNA TGCAGTGCTAGACTGGGTGGGAACACCGGGGAGCAGTTCTTC.

This clonotype has a count of ten or more. This chain links TRBV30 with TRBJ2-5; D is unresolved. This CDR3 comprises 14 residues. The ends were cut back, 0 bases at V and 0 bases at J, with 8 bases in the middle. CDR1 and CDR2 from the germline V gene are GTSNPN and SVGIG (reference sequence). CDR3 nucleotide sequence: TGTGCCTGGAGTGTGTCGCGGAACCAAGAGACCCAGTACTTC. Translation: CAWSVSRNQETQYF.

On this clonotype itself: The CDR3 carries no conserved terminal phenylalanine or tryptophan, so it likely arises from a read error. The chain is built from TRBV4-3 and TRBJ1-5; D not certain. The CDR3 loop spans 15 amino acids. Germline V CDR1 and CDR2: LGHNA, YSLEER. Trimming pared 0 bases from V and 6 bases from J, leaving 12 bases between. CDR3 sequence: CASSQDLRVGQPQHL. DNA for the CDR3: TGCGCCAGCAGCCAAGATCTAAGGGTGGGTCAGCCCCAGCATCTT.

The sample holds many counts of this clonotype. The gene calls are TRBV20-1 and TRBJ2-7, with 7 bases identical to TRBD2. With 6 bases clipped from V and 6 bases from J, the junction kept 11 bases outside the gene matches. This CDR3 spans 13 amino acids. Germline lookup yields CDR1 DFQATT and CDR2 SNEGSKA (reference sequence). The CDR3 is CSALLGGSREQYF. The CDR3 nucleotides read TGCAGTGCCCTTCTAGGCGGGAGCCGCGAGCAGTACTTC.

The table lists this clonotype with many counts. The chain employs TRBV12-3 or TRBV12-4 and TRBJ1-5; D is uncertain. This CDR3 has 15 residues. V lost 1 base and J 2 bases, leaving 9 bases between the germline ends. The CDR3 nucleotides are TGTGCCAGCAGTTTAGGGGCCTCGGGCAATCAGCCCCAGCATTTT. The encoded protein is CASSLGASGNQPQHF.

In its sample, this clonotype was seen many times. The rearrangement links TRBV4-2 to TRBJ2-3; 14 bases are shared with TRBD2. J was trimmed by 6 bases and V by 1 base; bases with no gene match: 6. The CDR3 is 17 amino acids. Germline V gene data show CDR1 as LGHNA and CDR2 as YNFKEQ. The CDR3 nucleotides are TGTGCCAGCAGCCAAGGCTCGGGACTAGCGGGAGCTGATACGCAGTATTTT. This translates into CASSQGSGLAGADTQYF.

This chain connects TRBV6-4 to TRBJ1-4, with D unresolved. V dropped 3 bases and J dropped 7 bases, with 12 bases sitting between them. The CDR3 extends over 14 amino acids. The germline V gene has CDR1 MRHNA and CDR2 SNTAGT. As DNA, the CDR3 is TGTGCCAGCAGTGAACCGAGCGGGATTGAAAAACTGTTTTTT. Translating gives CASSEPSGIEKLFF.

This clonotype was detected ten times or more. The rearrangement links TRBV7-8 to TRBJ2-4, with a weak D call TRBD1 (6 bases). The germline gives CDR1 SGHVS, CDR2 FQNEAQ. The CDR3 runs 13 residues. The germline V and J ends were trimmed by 1 base and 9 bases, with 10 bases remaining between them. CDR3: CASSLGGQGIQYF. DNA for the CDR3: TGTGCCAGCAGCTTAGGGGGGCAGGGCATTCAGTACTTC.

In its sample, this clonotype was seen many times. V gene TRBV19 combines with J gene TRBJ2-1; 7 bases fit TRBD2. The CDR3 is made up of 15 amino acids. CDR1 is LNHDA, CDR2 SQIVND, per germline (reference sequence). The V gene end was trimmed by 3 bases and the J gene end by 1 base; junction bases not matched to a gene: 3. CDR3 DNA sequence: TGTGCCAGTAGTATGGGGGGGGGGTCCTACAATGAGCAGTTCTTC. Amino acid sequence: CASSMGGGSYNEQFF.

This clonotype was seen ten or more times. CDR3 sequence: CASSPQGVYNEQFF. The CDR3 coding sequence is TGTGCCAGCAGCCCCCAAGGGGTGTACAATGAGCAGTTCTTC. This rearrangement joins TRBV11-3 to TRBJ2-1; perhaps TRBD1 as D (5 bases). The V and J ends lost 5 bases and 4 bases respectively, with 12 bases between them. Germline V CDR1 and CDR2: SGHNT, YENEEA. The CDR3 spans 14 residues.

There are many counts of this clonotype. The chain uses TRBV20-1 and TRBJ2-5; D is ambiguous. This CDR3 is built from 10 residues. Germline CDR1 is DFQATT and CDR2 is SNEGSKA (reference sequence). V was pared by 3 bases and J by 5 bases, with 4 bases between. CDR3: CSASWETQYF. CDR3 bases: TGCAGTGCTAGCTGGGAGACCCAGTACTTC.

J is TRBJ1-3 and V is TRBV4-1; D might be TRBD1 (5 bases). The V gene lost 0 bases and the J gene lost 2 bases, with 8 bases spanning the gap. The CDR3 is 15 amino acids. Germline V gives CDR1 MGHRA, CDR2 YSYEKL. The DNA of the CDR3 is TGCGCCAGCAGCCAAGAGGAGGGGACTGGAAACACCATATATTTT. Residues: CASSQEEGTGNTIYF.

The chain joins TRBV4-2 to TRBJ2-1, with D perhaps TRBD2 (5 bases). This CDR3 has 17 residues. V lost 2 bases and J lost 15, with 29 bases in between. CDR1 is LGHNA and CDR2 is YNFKEQ in the germline V gene. CDR3 in DNA: TGTGCCAGCAGCCAAAAGATCGAGGGATGTCCCACAAAGGGTTGGTTCTTC. It is translated as CASSQKIEGCPTKGWFF.